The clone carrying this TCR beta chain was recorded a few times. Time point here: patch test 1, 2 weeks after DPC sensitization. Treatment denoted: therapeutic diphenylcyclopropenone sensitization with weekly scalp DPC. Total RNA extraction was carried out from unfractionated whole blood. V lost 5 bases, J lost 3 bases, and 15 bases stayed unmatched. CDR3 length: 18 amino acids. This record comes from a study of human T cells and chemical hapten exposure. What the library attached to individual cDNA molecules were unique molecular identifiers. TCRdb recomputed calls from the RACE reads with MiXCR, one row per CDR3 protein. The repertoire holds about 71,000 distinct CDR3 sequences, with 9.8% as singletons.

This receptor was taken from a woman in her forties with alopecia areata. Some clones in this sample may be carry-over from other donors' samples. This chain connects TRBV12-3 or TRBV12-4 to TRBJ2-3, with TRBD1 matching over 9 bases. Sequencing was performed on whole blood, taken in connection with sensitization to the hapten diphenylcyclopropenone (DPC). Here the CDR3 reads CASSRGFMGQGETDTQYF. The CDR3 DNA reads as TGTGCCAGCAGTCGGGGATTTATGGGACAGGGAGAAACAGATACGCAGTATTTT.